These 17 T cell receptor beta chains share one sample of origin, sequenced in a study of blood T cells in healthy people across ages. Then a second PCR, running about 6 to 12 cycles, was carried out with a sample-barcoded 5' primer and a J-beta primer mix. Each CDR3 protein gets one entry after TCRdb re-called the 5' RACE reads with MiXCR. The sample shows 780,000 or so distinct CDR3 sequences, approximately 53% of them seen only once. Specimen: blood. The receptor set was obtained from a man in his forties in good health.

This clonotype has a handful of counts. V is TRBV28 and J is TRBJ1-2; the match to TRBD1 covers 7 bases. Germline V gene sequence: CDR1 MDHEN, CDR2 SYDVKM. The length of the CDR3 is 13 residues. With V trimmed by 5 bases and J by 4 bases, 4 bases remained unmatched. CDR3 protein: CASSVNRGYGYTF. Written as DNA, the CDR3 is TGTGCCAGCAGTGTAAACAGGGGCTATGGCTACACCTTC.

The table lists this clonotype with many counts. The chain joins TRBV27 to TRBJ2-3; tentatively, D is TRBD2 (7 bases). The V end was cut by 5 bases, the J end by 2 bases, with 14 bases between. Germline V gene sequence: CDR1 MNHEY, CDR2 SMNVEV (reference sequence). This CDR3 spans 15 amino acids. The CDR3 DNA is TGTGCCAGCAGTCCCGGGGCGGGGGCCACAGATACGCAGTATTTT. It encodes CASSPGAGATDTQYF.

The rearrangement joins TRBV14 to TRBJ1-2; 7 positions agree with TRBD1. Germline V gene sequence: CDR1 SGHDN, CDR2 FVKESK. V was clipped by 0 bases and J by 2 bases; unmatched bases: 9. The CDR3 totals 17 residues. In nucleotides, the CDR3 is TGTGCCAGCAGCCAAGATGAGGACAGGAACTTCAACTATGGCTACACCTTC. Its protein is CASSQDEDRNFNYGYTF.

The CDR3 DNA sequence: TGTGCCAGCAGCGCTGGGTGGAATGAGCAGTTCTTC. Protein sequence: CASSAGWNEQFF. J is TRBJ2-1 and V is TRBV9; D is unresolved. V was cut by 3 bases and J by 7 bases, with 8 bases left in between. The germline gives CDR1 SGDLS, CDR2 YYNGEE. The CDR3 sequence is 12 residues long.

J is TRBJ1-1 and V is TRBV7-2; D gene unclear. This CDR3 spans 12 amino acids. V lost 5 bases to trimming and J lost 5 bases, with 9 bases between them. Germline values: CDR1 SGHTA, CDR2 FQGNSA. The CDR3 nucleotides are TGTGCCAGCAGCCCCGGTTCGACTGAAGCTTTCTTT. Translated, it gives CASSPGSTEAFF. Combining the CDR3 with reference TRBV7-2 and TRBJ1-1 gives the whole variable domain GAGVSQSPSNKVTEKGKDVELRCDPISGHTALYWYRQSLGQGLEFLIYFQGNSAPDKSGLPSDRFSAERTGGSVSTLTIQRTQQEDSAVYLCASSPGSTEAFFGQGTRLTVV.

The CDR3 sequence: CASSANPGQGKETQYF. The CDR3 DNA sequence: TGTGCCAGCAGTGCCAATCCGGGACAGGGGAAAGAGACCCAGTACTTC. V and J are TRBV27 and TRBJ2-7; TRBD1 agrees at 10 bases. The J call is doubtful: the DNA matches TRBJ2-5 better. The CDR3 covers 16 residues. Germline-derived CDR1 and CDR2 are MNHEY and SMNVEV (reference sequence).

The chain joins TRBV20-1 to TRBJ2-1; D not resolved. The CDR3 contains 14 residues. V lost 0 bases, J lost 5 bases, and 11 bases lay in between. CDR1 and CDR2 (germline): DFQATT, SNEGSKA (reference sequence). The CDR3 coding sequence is TGCAGTGCTAGAGACCCCTCGCCCCACAATGAGCAGTTCTTC. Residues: CSARDPSPHNEQFF.

CDR3 protein: CASSYSFGEAGNTQYF. In nucleotides, the CDR3 is TGTGCCAGCAGTTACTCATTTGGAGAGGCGGGGAATACGCAGTATTTT. This chain links TRBV6-5 with TRBJ2-3, with D perhaps matching TRBD2 (6 bases). The CDR3 runs 16 residues. V dropped 0 bases and J dropped 7 bases, with 17 bases sitting between them. Looked up from germline, CDR1 is MNHEY and CDR2 is SVGAGI.

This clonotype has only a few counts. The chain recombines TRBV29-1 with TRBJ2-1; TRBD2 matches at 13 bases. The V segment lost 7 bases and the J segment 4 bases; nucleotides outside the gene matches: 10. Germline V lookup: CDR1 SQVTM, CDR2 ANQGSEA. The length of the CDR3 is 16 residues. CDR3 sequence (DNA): TGCAGCGGGGGACTAGCGGGAACCATCGGATACAATGAGCAGTTCTTC. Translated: CSGGLAGTIGYNEQFF.

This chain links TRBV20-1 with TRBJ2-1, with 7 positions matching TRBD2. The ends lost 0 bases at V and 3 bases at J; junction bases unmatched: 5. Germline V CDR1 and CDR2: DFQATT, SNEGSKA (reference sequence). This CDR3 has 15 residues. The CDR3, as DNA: TGCAGTGCTAGAGAAGCGGGATCGGTCTACAATGAGCAGTTCTTC. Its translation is CSAREAGSVYNEQFF.

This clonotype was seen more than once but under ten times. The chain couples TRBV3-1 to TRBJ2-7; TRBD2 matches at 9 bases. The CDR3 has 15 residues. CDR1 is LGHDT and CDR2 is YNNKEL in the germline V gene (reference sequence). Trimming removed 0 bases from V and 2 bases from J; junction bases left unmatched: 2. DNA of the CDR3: TGTGCCAGCAGCCAAGAGACTAGCGGAACCTACGAGCAGTACTTC. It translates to CASSQETSGTYEQYF.

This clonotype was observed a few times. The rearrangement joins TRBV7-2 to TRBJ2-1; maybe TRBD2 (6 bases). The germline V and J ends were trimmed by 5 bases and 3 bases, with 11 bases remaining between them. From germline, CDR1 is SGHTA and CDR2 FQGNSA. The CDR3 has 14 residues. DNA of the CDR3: TGTGCCAGCAGCCGGGACTCCAACTACAATGAGCAGTTCTTC. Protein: CASSRDSNYNEQFF.

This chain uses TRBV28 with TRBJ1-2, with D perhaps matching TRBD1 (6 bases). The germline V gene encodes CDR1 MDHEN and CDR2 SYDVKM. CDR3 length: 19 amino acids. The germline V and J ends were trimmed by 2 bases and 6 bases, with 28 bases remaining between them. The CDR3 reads CASSLRTHNRVRGSDGYTF. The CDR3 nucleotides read TGTGCCAGCAGTTTACGCACCCACAACAGGGTCCGAGGTTCGGATGGCTACACCTTC.

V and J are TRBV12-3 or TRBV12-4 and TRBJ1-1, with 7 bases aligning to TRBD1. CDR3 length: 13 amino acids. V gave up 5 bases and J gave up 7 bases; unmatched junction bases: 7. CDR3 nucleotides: TGTGCCAGCAGTCCGACAGGGCTTAGTGAAGCTTTCTTT. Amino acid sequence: CASSPTGLSEAFF.

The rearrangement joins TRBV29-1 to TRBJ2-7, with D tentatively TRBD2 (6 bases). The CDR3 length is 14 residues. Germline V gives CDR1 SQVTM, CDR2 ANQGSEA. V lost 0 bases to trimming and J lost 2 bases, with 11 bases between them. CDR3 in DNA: TGCAGCGTTGAAGACTCAGGGACTCCCTACGAGCAGTACTTC. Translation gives CSVEDSGTPYEQYF.

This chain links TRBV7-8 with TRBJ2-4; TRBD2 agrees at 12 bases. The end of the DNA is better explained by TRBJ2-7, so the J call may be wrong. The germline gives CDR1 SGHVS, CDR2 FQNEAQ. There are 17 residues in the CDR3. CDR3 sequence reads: CASSTTGTSGFSYEQYF. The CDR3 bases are TGTGCCAGCAGCACAACCGGGACTAGCGGGTTCTCCTACGAGCAGTACTTC.

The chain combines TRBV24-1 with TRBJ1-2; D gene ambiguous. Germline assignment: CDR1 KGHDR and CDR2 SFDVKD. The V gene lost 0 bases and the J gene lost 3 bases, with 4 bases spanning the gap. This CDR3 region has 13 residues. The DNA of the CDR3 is TGTGCCACCAGTGATTTGGGATACTATGGCTACACCTTC. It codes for CATSDLGYYGYTF.